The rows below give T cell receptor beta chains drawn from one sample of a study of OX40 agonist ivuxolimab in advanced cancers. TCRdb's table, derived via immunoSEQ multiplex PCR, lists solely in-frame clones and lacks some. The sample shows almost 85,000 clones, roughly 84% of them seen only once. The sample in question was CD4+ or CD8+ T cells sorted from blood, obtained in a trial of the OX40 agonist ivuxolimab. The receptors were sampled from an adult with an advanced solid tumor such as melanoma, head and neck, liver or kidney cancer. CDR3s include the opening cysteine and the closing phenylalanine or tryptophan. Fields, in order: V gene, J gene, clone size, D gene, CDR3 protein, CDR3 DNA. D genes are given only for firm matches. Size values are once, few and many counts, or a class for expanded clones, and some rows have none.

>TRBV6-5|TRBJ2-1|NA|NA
CASSYFLDSKQFF
TGTGCCAGCAGTTACTTCCTAGATAGCAAGCAGTTCTTC
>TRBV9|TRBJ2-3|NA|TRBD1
CASSPSGQTDTQYF
TGTGCCAGCAGCCCCTCGGGACAGACAGATACGCAGTATTTT
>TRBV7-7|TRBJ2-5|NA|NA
CASSLSGQGETQYF
TGTGCTAGCAGCTTAAGCGGGCAGGGAGAGACCCAGTACTTC
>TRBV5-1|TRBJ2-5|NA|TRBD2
CASSLAGGRETQYF
TGCGCCAGCAGCTTGGCGGGGGGGCGAGAGACCCAGTACTTC
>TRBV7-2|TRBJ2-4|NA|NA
CASSIHREPGGNIQYF
TGTGCCAGCAGCATCCACAGGGAGCCTGGGGGAAACATTCAGTACTTC
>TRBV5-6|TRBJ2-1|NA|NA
CASSLTASNEQFF
TGTGCCAGCAGCTTAACAGCTTCTAATGAGCAGTTCTTC
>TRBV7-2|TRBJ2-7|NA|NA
CSPWGVAPTF
TGTTCTCCATGGGGCGTGGCCCCAACCTTC
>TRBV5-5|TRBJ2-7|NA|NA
CASSLGGYEQYF
TGTGCCAGCAGCTTGGGAGGATACGAGCAGTACTTC
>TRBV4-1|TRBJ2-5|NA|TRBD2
CASSQELAGTQYF
TGCGCCAGCAGCCAAGAACTAGCGGGGACCCAGTACTTC
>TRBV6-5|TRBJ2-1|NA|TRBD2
CASRSGLVNEQFF
TGTGCCAGCAGATCGGGACTAGTCAATGAGCAGTTCTTC
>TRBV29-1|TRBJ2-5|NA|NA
CSISLGGALGETQYF
TGCAGTATTTCTCTTGGCGGAGCCTTAGGGGAGACCCAGTACTTC
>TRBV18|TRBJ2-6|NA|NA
CASSPPSGANVLTF
TGTGCCAGCTCACCACCCTCTGGGGCCAACGTCCTGACTTTC
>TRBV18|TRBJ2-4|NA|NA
CASSPPKANIQYF
TGTGCCAGCTCACCACCGAAGGCAAACATTCAGTACTTC
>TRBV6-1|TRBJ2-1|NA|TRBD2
CASSTLAAYNEQFF
TGTGCCAGCAGTACACTAGCGGCCTACAATGAGCAGTTCTTC
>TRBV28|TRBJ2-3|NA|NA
CASGLSTDTQYF
TGTGCCAGCGGCCTGTCCACAGATACGCAGTATTTT
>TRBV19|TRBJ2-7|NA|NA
CATTAGYEQYF
TGTGCCACTACCGCGGGATACGAGCAGTACTTC
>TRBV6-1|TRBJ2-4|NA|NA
CASNLGKNIQYF
TGTGCCAGCAACCTCGGCAAAAACATTCAGTACTTC
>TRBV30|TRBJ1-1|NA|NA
CAWSVGRNTEAFF
TGTGCCTGGAGTGTGGGTAGGAACACTGAAGCTTTCTTT
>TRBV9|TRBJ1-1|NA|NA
CASSVAGGGGEAFF
TGTGCCAGCAGCGTAGCCGGAGGGGGGGGTGAAGCTTTCTTT
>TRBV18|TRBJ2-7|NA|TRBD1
CASSPDRGTYEQYF
TGTGCCAGCTCACCGGACAGGGGCACCTACGAGCAGTACTTC
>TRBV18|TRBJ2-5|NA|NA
CASSPLSQETQYF
TGTGCCAGCTCACCACTCTCTCAAGAGACCCAGTACTTC
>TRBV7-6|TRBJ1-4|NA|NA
CASSSRGANEKLFF
TGTGCCAGCAGCTCAAGAGGTGCTAATGAAAAACTGTTTTTT
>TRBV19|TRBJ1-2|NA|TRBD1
CASSIDRVANYGYTF
TGTGCCAGTAGCATTGACAGGGTAGCTAACTATGGCTACACCTTC
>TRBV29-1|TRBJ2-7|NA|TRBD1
CSVGLRTGSYEQYF
TGCAGCGTTGGGTTGCGGACAGGCTCCTACGAGCAGTACTTC
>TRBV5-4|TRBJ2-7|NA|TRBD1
CASSLGRGQSYEQYF
TGTGCCAGCAGCTTGGGAAGGGGACAGTCCTACGAGCAGTACTTC
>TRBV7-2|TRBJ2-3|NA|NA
CASSSDYLSTDTQYF
TGTGCCAGCAGCTCGGACTACCTAAGCACAGATACGCAGTATTTT
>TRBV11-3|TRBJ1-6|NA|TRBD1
CASSSPGTGGSPLHF
TGTGCCAGCAGCTCACCCGGGACAGGTGGATCACCCCTCCACTTT
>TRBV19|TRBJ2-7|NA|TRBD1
CASSIVTGVSYEQYF
TGTGCCAGTAGTATAGTAACAGGGGTCTCCTACGAGCAGTACTTC
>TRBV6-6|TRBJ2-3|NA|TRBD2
CASSYSGGVVTDTQYF
TGTGCCAGCAGTTACTCGGGAGGGGTCGTCACAGATACGCAGTATTTT
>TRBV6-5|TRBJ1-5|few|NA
CASSDSSNQPQHF
TGTGCCAGCAGTGACAGTAGCAATCAGCCCCAGCATTTT
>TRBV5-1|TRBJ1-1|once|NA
CASSLAVSNTEAFF
TGCGCCAGCAGCTTGGCAGTCTCGAACACTGAAGCTTTCTTT
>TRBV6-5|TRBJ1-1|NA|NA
CASKVGVNTEAFF
TGTGCCAGCAAAGTGGGAGTGAACACTGAAGCTTTCTTT
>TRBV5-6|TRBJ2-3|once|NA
CASSLGEGPGWGDTQYF
TGTGCCAGCAGCTTGGGGGAAGGTCCGGGGTGGGGTGATACGCAGTATTTT
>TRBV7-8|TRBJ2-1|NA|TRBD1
CASSLGGQGLYNEQFF
TGTGCCAGCAGCTTAGGAGGACAGGGTTTATACAATGAGCAGTTCTTC
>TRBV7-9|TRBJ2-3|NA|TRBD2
CASSRSTSGSGTQYF
TGTGCCAGCAGCCGCTCGACTAGCGGGAGTGGAACGCAGTATTTT
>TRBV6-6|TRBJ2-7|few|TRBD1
CASVSGGIGEQYF
TGTGCCAGCGTGTCAGGGGGCATCGGCGAGCAGTACTTC
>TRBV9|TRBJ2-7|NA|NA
CASSVGLAYEQYF
TGTGCCAGCAGCGTAGGACTAGCCTACGAGCAGTACTTC
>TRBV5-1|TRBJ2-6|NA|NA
CASSPGQGGSTKANVLTF
TGCGCCAGCAGCCCAGGACAGGGAGGGAGTACTAAGGCCAACGTCCTGACTTTC
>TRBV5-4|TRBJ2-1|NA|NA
CASTPDLSYNEQFF
TGTGCCAGCACCCCGGACCTCTCCTACAATGAGCAGTTCTTC
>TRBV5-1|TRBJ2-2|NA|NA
CASSLSGANTGELFF
TGCGCCAGCAGCTTGTCAGGTGCGAACACCGGGGAGCTGTTTTTT
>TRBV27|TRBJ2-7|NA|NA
CASSLESSSSYEQYF
TGTGCCAGCAGTTTGGAAAGCTCTAGCTCCTACGAGCAGTACTTC
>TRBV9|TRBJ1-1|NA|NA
CASSEPIKDRVGRLNTEAFF
TGTGCCAGCAGCGAACCAATAAAGGACCGGGTAGGACGGCTGAACACTGAAGCTTTCTTT
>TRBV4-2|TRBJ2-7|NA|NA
CASSLDRGTYEQYF
TGTGCCAGCAGCTTAGACCGGGGTACCTACGAGCAGTACTTC
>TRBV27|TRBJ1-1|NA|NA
CASSLRENTEAFF
TGTGCCAGCAGTTTAAGGGAGAACACTGAAGCTTTCTTT
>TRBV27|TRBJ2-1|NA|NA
CASSSSGNEQFF
TGTGCCAGCAGCAGCTCAGGAAATGAGCAGTTCTTC
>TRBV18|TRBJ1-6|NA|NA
CASSPLDTSDNSPLHF
TGTGCCAGCTCACCATTGGACACCTCAGATAATTCACCCCTCCACTTT
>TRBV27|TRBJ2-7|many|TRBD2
CASTPSGRGEQYF
TGTGCCAGCACCCCTAGCGGGAGGGGGGAGCAGTACTTC
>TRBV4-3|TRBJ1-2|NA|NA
CASSQEFGHGYTF
TGCGCCAGCAGCCAAGAGTTCGGCCATGGCTACACCTTC